The T cell receptor beta chain described here comes from a study of blood T cell repertoires in COVID-19. Study-level information: COVID-19 samples collected from the United States, Italy and Spain covered acute and convalescent phases. T cells, B-cell-depleted T cells, or PBMCs provided the cDNA or gDNA that served as material.

CDR1 is SGHVS, CDR2 FQNEAQ, per germline. V gave up 3 bases and J gave up 1 base, with 12 bases separating them. This CDR3 is 15 amino acids long. Per the original data handling: Estimation of nucleated cell counts was performed using reference gene primer amplification. TCRdb keeps only in-frame clones here, not all; method: immunoSEQ multiplex PCR. That table supplies the V and J calls and clone size; D and trimming were determined from the DNA. Counted here are about 120,000 clones, less than 75% occurring once; the ten biggest clones make up under 1%. Material: peripheral blood. The V and J genes are TRBV7-8 and TRBJ1-1; D gene ambiguous. The clonotype comes from a human donor with acute or convalescent COVID-19. The donor label of this sample is uncertain. The CDR3, as DNA: TGTGCCAGCAGCTTGCGGGAGGGCAGGAACACTGAAGCTTTCTTT. Protein: CASSLREGRNTEAFF.